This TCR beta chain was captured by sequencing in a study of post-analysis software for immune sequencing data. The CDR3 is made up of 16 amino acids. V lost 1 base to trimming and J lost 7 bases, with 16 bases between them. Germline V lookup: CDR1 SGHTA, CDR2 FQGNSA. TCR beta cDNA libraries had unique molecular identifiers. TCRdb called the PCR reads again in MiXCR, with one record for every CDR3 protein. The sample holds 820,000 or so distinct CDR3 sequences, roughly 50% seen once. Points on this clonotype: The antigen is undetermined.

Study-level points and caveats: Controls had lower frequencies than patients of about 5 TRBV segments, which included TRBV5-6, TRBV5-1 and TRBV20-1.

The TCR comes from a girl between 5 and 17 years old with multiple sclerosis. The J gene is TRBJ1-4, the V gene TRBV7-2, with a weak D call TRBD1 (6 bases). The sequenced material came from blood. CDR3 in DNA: TGTGCCAGCAGCTTAGGGAGGAAGGGGGTGGGTGAAAAACTGTTTTTT. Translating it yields CASSLGRKGVGEKLFF.